This paragraph reports one T cell receptor beta chain. Its specificity is not known. One end of the junction varies from germline; a read error may be responsible. This entry belongs to a study of T cell responses to AZD1222 COVID-19 vaccine. Study-wide background: Pooled in the analysis were second doses at about 4 or about 12 weeks. Study conclusions and caveats: Breadth and depth of Spike-specific TCRs rose after two AZD1222 doses.

Generated by immunoSEQ multiplex PCR, the TCRdb table keeps only in-frame clones and is missing some. Of 85,000 to 130,000 clones listed, around nine tenths are singletons. The TCR sequence derives from an adult in good health. The material was peripheral blood, obtained on day 0 of AZD1222 vaccination.

CDR3 loop: CASRSGGGARF. DNA for the CDR3: TGTGCCAGCCGTTCGGGGGGGGGTGCCCGATTT. The rearrangement joins TRBV6-5 to TRBJ1-5; a weak D match, TRBD1 (5 bases). Germline V gene data show CDR1 as MNHEY and CDR2 as SVGAGI. The CDR3 extends over 11 amino acids.